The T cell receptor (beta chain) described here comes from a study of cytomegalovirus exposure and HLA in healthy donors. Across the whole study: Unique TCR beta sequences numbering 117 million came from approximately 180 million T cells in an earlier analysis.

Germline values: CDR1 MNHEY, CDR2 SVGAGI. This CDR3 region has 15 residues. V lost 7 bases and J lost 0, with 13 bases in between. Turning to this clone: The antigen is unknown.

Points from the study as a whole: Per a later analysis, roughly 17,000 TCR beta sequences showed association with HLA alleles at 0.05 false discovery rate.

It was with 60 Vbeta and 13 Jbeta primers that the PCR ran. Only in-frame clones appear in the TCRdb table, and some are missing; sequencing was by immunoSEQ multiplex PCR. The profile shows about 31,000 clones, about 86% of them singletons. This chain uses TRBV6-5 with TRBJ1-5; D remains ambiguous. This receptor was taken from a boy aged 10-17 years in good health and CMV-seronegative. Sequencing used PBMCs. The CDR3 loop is CASKLSTTSNQPQHF. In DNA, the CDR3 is TGTGCCAGCAAACTCTCTACCACTAGCAATCAGCCCCAGCATTTT.